The 9 T cell receptor beta chains given below trace back to one sample, sequenced in a study of cytomegalovirus exposure and HLA in healthy donors (dated by TCRdb to 2016 to 2017). The library was built by means of the immunoSEQ multiplex PCR assay. A mixture of 60 forward primers for TCR Vbeta segments and 13 reverse primers for TCR Jbeta segments was used in the multiplex PCR. Drawn from immuneACCESS, this table holds only the in-frame rearrangements with V and J called that TCRdb kept. Clones are partly lost; checked studies trace under half to an unresolved V gene and leave the rest unexplained. Within this sample are under 200,000 clones, with roughly 13% of them counted one time only. The leading ten clones occupy approximately 8.3% of the sample. Specimen: PBMCs. Receptors were obtained from a man aged 50-59 years in good health and CMV-seropositive.

The chain recombines TRBV5-5 with TRBJ1-4; the D is unclear. V shed 3 bases and J shed 2 bases, with 14 bases lying between them. Germline CDR1 reads SGHKS; CDR2 reads YYEKEE (reference sequence). This CDR3 is built from 16 residues. As DNA, the CDR3 is TGTGCCAGCAGCTCCCGGCCAGAGGCGACTAATGAAAAACTGTTTTTT. Its protein product is CASSSRPEATNEKLFF.

This clone was observed a handful of times. The chain has TRBV9 and TRBJ2-1, with 9 nucleotides matching TRBD1. This CDR3 contains 15 residues. The trim removed 2 bases at V and 8 bases at J, leaving 8 bases unmatched. Germline values: CDR1 SGDLS, CDR2 YYNGEE. The DNA of the CDR3 is TGTGCCAGCAGCGTCCGGACAGGGGAATGGGATGAGCAGTTCTTC. Its protein product is CASSVRTGEWDEQFF. Based on the CDR3 plus reference TRBV9 and TRBJ2-1, the full variable domain is DSGVTQTPKHLITATGQRVTLRCSPRSGDLSVYWYQQSLDQGLQFLIQYYNGEERAKGNILERFSAQQFPDLHSELNLSSLELGDSALYFCASSVRTGEWDEQFFGPGTRLTVL.

There are a few counts of this clone. The chain is built from TRBV5-6 and TRBJ1-2; D not resolved. The CDR3 is made up of 14 amino acids. Germline lookup yields CDR1 SGHDT and CDR2 YYEEEE. The germline V and J ends were trimmed by 4 bases and 3 bases, with 13 bases remaining between them. The chain's CDR3 is CASSRSFTDYGYTF. The CDR3 DNA is TGTGCCAGCAGCCGGTCATTCACCGACTATGGCTACACCTTC.

This clone was seen more than once but under ten times. The chain employs TRBV15 and TRBJ2-5; no clear D. V shed 1 base and J shed 4 bases, with 10 bases lying between them. The germline V gene has CDR1 LNHNV and CDR2 YYDKDF (reference sequence). The CDR3 length is 14 residues. The chain's CDR3 is CATSRVPTGETQYF. CDR3 DNA sequence: TGTGCCACCAGCAGAGTGCCTACGGGAGAGACCCAGTACTTC. Complete variable domain (other parts from reference TRBV15 and TRBJ2-5): DAMVIQNPRYQVTQFGKPVTLSCSQTLNHNVMYWYQQKSSQAPKLLFHYYDKDFNNEADTPDNFQSRRPNTSFCFLDIRSPGLGDTAMYLCATSRVPTGETQYFGPGTRLLVL.

This clone was found a few times. The chain carries TRBV5-1 and TRBJ1-1, with D perhaps TRBD1 (6 bases). This CDR3 comprises 15 residues. Germline assignment: CDR1 SGHRS and CDR2 YFSETQ. Between the trimmed V and J ends, which lost 4 bases and 4 bases, there was a span of 17 bases. The CDR3 DNA follows: TGCGCCAGCAGCGCGGCAGGGGCTCTAGGCACTGAAGCTTTCTTT. Amino acid sequence: CASSAAGALGTEAFF.

The chain joins TRBV19 to TRBJ1-3; 7 bases match TRBD1. The germline gives CDR1 LNHDA, CDR2 SQIVND (reference sequence). CDR3 size: 16 residues. The J segment lost 1 base and the V segment lost 1 base, leaving 4 bases of the junction unmatched. The CDR3 loop is CASSIVGGFSGNTIYF. The CDR3 DNA follows: TGTGCCAGTAGTATAGTAGGGGGCTTTTCTGGAAACACCATATATTTT. Full variable domain (rest looked up from reference TRBV19 and TRBJ1-3): DGGITQSPKYLFRKEGQNVTLSCEQNLNHDAMYWYRQDPGQGLRLIYYSQIVNDFQKGDIAEGYSVSREKKESFPLTVTSAQKNPTAFYLCASSIVGGFSGNTIYFGEGSWLTVV.

This clone was seen more than once but under ten times. V usage is TRBV6-4 and J usage is TRBJ1-2, with D perhaps matching TRBD1 (6 bases). Germline values: CDR1 MRHNA, CDR2 SNTAGT. V lost 3 bases to trimming and J lost 8 bases, with 13 bases between them. The CDR3 consists of 13 residues. CDR3 nucleotides: TGTGCCAGCAGTGAAATTCAGGGGTCGGGCTACACCTTC. It translates to CASSEIQGSGYTF.

This clone was detected only a few times. V is TRBV13 and J is TRBJ1-5; a weak D match, TRBD1 (5 bases). Looked up from germline, CDR1 is PRHDT and CDR2 is FYEKMQ (reference sequence). The V end was cut by 0 bases, the J end by 12 bases, with 15 bases between. This CDR3 has 14 residues. The CDR3 region is CASSLGVGQGSQHF. The CDR3 DNA follows: TGTGCCAGCAGCTTAGGCGTCGGCCAGGGAAGCCAGCATTTT.

V and J are TRBV2 and TRBJ1-5; D gene unclear. The length of the CDR3 is 15 residues. V was shortened by 7 bases and J by 5 bases, with 18 bases between the two germline ends. The germline V gene has CDR1 SNHLY and CDR2 FYNNEI. The CDR3 protein is CASNSGRAGHQPQHF. CDR3 DNA: TGTGCCAGCAATTCCGGACGGGCGGGTCATCAGCCCCAGCATTTT.